This paragraph reports one TCR beta chain. What it binds is unknown. This sample is part of a study of CD8+CD57+ T cells in acquired aplastic anemia. General study findings and limits: Both total CD4+ and CD8+ pools in patients were more diverse than CD8+CD57+ cells. CD8+ Simpson's diversity in patients was not significantly different from that in controls.

Sequencing was done on patients that had shown CD8+CD57+ cell expansion by flow cytometry. The authors bead-enriched CD8+CD57+ cells, obtaining a mean 1.6 ug DNA. The CDR3 loop spans 13 amino acids. The V gene lost 0 bases and the J gene lost 7 bases, with 6 bases spanning the gap. Per the germline V gene, CDR1 is ENHRY and CDR2 is SYGVKD. It was genomic DNA that served as the template for profiling TCR beta VDJ and CDR3. One entry per CDR3 protein, called by TCRdb with MiXCR from the reads. The top ten hold around 87% of the sample, which has around 19,000 distinct CDR3 sequences, approximately 39% seen once.

The chain joins TRBV10-3 to TRBJ1-4, with no clear D. This sequence was found in a human donor with aplastic anemia. The sequenced material came from CD8+CD57+ T cells sorted from PBMCs. The subset denotes: bead-enriched CD8+CD57+ effector memory T cells from SAA patients. Here the CDR3 DNA reads TGTGCCATCAGTGAGTCGCAGGTTGAAAAACTGTTTTTT. Translating gives CAISESQVEKLFF.